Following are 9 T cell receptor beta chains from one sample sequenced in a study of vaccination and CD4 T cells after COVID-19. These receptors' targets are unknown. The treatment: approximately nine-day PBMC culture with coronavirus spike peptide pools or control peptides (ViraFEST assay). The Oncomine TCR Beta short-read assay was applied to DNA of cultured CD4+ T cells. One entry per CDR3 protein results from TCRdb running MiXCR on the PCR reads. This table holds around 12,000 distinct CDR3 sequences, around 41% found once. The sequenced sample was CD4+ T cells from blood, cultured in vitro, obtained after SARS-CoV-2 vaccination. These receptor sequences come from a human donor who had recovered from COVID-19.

CDR3: CASSKGQGIGTDTQYF. CDR3 DNA sequence: TGTGCCAGCAGCAAAGGACAGGGTATCGGCACAGATACGCAGTATTTT. V is TRBV5-4 and J is TRBJ2-3; TRBD1 aligns across 8 bases. In germline, CDR1 is SGHNT, CDR2 YYREEE (reference sequence). The CDR3 length is 16 residues. V shed 4 bases, J shed 1 base, and the junction held 8 bases outside the gene matches.

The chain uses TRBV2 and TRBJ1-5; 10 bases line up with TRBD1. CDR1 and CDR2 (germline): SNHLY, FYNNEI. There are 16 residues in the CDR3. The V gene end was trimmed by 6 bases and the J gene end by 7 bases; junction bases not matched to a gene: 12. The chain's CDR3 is CASSYDQTGGGQPQHF. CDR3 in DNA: TGTGCCAGCAGCTACGACCAGACAGGGGGCGGACAGCCCCAGCATTTT.

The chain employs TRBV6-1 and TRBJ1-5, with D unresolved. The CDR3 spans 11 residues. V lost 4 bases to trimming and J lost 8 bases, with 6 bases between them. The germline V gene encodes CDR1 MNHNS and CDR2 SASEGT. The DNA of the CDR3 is TGTGCCAGCAGTGGTATGGAGCCCCAGCATTTT. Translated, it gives CASSGMEPQHF.

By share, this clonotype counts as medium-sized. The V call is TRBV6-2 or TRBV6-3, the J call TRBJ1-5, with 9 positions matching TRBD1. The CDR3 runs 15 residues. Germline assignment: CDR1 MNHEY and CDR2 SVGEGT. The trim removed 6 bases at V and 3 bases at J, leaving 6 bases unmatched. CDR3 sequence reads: CASREQGADNQPQHF. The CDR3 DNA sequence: TGTGCCAGCAGAGAACAGGGGGCGGACAATCAGCCCCAGCATTTT.

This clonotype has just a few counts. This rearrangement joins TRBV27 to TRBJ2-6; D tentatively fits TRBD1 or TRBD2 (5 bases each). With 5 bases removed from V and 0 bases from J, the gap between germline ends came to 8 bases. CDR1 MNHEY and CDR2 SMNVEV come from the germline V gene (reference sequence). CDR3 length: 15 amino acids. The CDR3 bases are TGTGCCAGCAGTGGGACGGTCTCTGGGGCCAACGTCCTGACTTTC. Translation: CASSGTVSGANVLTF.

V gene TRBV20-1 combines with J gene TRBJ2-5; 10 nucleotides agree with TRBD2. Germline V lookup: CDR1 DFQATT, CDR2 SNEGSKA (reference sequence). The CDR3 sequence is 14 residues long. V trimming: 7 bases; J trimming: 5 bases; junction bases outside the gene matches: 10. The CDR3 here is CSVTSGRGEETQYF. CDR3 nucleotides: TGCAGTGTGACTAGCGGGCGGGGGGAGGAGACCCAGTACTTC.

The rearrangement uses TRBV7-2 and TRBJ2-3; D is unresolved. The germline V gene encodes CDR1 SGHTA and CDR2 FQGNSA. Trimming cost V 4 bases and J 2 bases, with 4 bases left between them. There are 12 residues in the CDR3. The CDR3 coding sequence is TGTGCCAGCAGCTCTATCACAGATACGCAGTATTTT. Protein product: CASSSITDTQYF.

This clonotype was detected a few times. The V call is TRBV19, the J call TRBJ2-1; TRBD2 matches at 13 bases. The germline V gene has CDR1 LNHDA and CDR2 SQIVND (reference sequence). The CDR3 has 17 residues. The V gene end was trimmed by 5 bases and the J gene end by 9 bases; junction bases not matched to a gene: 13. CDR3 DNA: TGTGCCAGTAGTGTACCGGGACTAGCGGGAAGGGGGGTTGAGCAGTTCTTC. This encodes CASSVPGLAGRGVEQFF.

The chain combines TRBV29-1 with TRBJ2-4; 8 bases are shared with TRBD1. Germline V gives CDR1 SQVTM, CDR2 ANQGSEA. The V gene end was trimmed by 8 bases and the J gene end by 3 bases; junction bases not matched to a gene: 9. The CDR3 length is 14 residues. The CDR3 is CSTRTGRYKNIQYF. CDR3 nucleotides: TGCAGCACAAGGACAGGGAGGTACAAAAACATTCAGTACTTC.